The clone carrying this TCR beta chain was detected only a few times. Its specificity is not known. Treatment specified: 15 Gy SBRT to primary tumor, nephrectomy 4 weeks later. Nephrectomy followed 15 Gy stereotactic body radiation by 4 weeks. This sample stems from a study of radiation and T cells in renal cell carcinoma. Whole-study findings and limits: In blood, top tumor clones expanded by 2 weeks, shrinking by 4.

Sequencing was performed with immunoSEQ multiplex PCR; in TCRdb, only in-frame clones are kept and a portion is missing. The sample contains around 12,000 clones, more than 30% of which appear only once. The CDR3 sequence is 16 residues long. Germline CDR1 LNHDA, CDR2 SQIVND (reference sequence). The trim removed 5 bases at V and 5 bases at J, leaving 12 bases unmatched. The receptor was isolated from a man in his fifties or sixties with renal cell carcinoma. Sequenced here: tumor tissue, sampled from a patient whose treatment included radiotherapy and nephrectomy. This chain connects TRBV19 to TRBJ2-1; 7 nucleotides line up with TRBD2. The CDR3 protein is CASSPQGEGRHNEQFF. CDR3 bases: TGTGCCAGTAGTCCCCAAGGGGAGGGCCGACACAATGAGCAGTTCTTC.